This is a list of T cell receptor beta chains from one sample in a study of shared clonotypes between healthy human individuals. Clones were read by immunoSEQ multiplex PCR, and TCRdb kept only the in-frame ones, dropping some. Counted here are about 460,000 clones, 75% to 80% occurring once; the ten biggest clones make up more than 10%. The sample comprised PBMCs. The receptors originated from a woman aged 40 to 50 in good health. Some clones in this sample may be carry-over from other donors' samples. CDR3s include the opening cysteine and the closing phenylalanine or tryptophan. The D gene is left open where the match is weak. Clone size is stated in some rows and not others, as once, few, many or a class when expanded.

CDR3aa,CDR3nt,j_gene,d_gene,v_gene,abundance
CASSQEVAGNEQFF,TGCGCCAGCAGCCAAGAGGTAGCGGGCAATGAGCAGTTCTTC,TRBJ2-1,TRBD2,TRBV4-1,-
CASSSPRGRQGFGNEQYF,TGTGCCAGCAGCTCCCCTAGGGGTCGACAGGGGTTCGGGAACGAGCAGTACTTC,TRBJ2-7,TRBD1,TRBV7-2,-
CASSIPTGNYEQYF,TGTGCCAGCAGTATCCCGACAGGGAACTACGAGCAGTACTTC,TRBJ2-7,TRBD1,TRBV28,-
CASSLAPGTSGRASYNEQFF,TGCGCCAGCAGCTTGGCCCCCGGGACTAGCGGGAGGGCTTCCTACAATGAGCAGTTCTTC,TRBJ2-1,TRBD2,TRBV5-1,-
CAISEGGVLFGAVDEQFF,TGTGCCATCAGTGAAGGGGGAGTTTTGTTCGGGGCGGTTGATGAGCAGTTCTTC,TRBJ2-1,-,TRBV10-3,-
CASSIPGLAETQYF,TGTGCCAGTAGTATCCCCGGACTAGCGGAGACCCAGTACTTC,TRBJ2-5,TRBD2,TRBV19,many
CASSLAYNEQFF,TGCGCCAGCAGCTTAGCATACAATGAGCAGTTCTTC,TRBJ2-1,-,TRBV5-1,-
CASSLTQGAGEKLFF,TGTGCCAGCAGTTTAACCCAGGGGGCAGGTGAAAAACTGTTTTTT,TRBJ1-4,TRBD1,TRBV6-7,few
CASSSQREGRNEQFF,TGTGCCAGCAGCTCCCAGCGGGAGGGCCGCAATGAGCAGTTCTTC,TRBJ2-1,TRBD2,TRBV11-3,-
CASSKPTGGYGYTF,TGCGCCAGCAGCAAGCCCACAGGGGGCTATGGCTACACCTTC,TRBJ1-2,TRBD1,TRBV4-1,-
CASSRGRISYEQYF,TGTGCCAGCAGCCGTGGACGGATATCCTACGAGCAGTACTTC,TRBJ2-7,-,TRBV11-2,many
CASSFLADSSTDTQYF,TGTGCCAGCAGCTTCCTAGCGGACTCTAGCACAGATACGCAGTATTTT,TRBJ2-3,TRBD2,TRBV7-2,-
CASTPTGASSYEQYF,TGTGCCAGCACCCCTACAGGGGCCAGCTCCTACGAGCAGTACTTC,TRBJ2-7,TRBD1,TRBV28,-
CASSQRHQEPQHF,TGTGCCAGCTCCCAACGGCACCAAGAGCCCCAGCATTTT,TRBJ1-5,-,TRBV18,few
CASSELGTGGNYGYTF,TGTGCCAGCAGTGAACTGGGGACAGGGGGTAACTATGGCTACACCTTC,TRBJ1-2,TRBD1,TRBV25-1,-
CASSLEGRRAYEQYF,TGTGCCAGCAGCTTAGAGGGCAGGAGGGCCTACGAGCAGTACTTC,TRBJ2-7,-,TRBV7-9,-
CASGQGGRGYEQYF,TGTGCCAGCGGACAGGGAGGTCGGGGCTACGAGCAGTACTTC,TRBJ2-7,TRBD1,TRBV7-2,-